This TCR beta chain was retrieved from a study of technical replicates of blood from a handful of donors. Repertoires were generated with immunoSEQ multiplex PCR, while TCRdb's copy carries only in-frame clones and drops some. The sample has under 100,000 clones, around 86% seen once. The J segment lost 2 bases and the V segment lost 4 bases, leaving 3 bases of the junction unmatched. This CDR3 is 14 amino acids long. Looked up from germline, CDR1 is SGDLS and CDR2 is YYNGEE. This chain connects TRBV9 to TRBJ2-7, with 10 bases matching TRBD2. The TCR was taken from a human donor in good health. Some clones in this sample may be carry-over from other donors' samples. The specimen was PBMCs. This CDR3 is CASSFSGGPYEQYF. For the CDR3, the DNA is TGTGCCAGCAGCTTTAGCGGGGGGCCCTACGAGCAGTACTTC.